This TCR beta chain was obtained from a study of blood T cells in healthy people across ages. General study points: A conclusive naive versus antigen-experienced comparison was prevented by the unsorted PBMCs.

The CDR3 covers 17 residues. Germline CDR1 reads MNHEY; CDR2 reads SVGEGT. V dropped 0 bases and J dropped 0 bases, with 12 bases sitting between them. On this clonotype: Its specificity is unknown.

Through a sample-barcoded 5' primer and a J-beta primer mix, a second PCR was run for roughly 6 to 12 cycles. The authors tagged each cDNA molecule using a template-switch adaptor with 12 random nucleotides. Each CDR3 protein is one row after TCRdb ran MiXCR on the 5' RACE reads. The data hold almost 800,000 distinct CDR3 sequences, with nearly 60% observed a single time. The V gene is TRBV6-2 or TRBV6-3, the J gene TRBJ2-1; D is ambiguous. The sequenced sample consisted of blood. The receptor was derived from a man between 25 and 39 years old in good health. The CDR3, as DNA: TGTGCCAGCAGTTACTCATACGACCTGATCTCCTACAATGAGCAGTTCTTC. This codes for CASSYSYDLISYNEQFF.